This entry lists 19 T cell receptor beta chains sequenced from one sample in a study of B cell selection in AIRE deficiency (dated by TCRdb to the late 2010s). CD4+CD25hiCD127low/negative cells were sorted as the regulatory T cell population. Receptor amplification or capture employed the immunoSEQ multiplex PCR assay. The immuneACCESS repertoire file appears here via TCRdb, limited to in-frame rearrangements. These files lack a portion of the clones; in checked studies, under half of the deficit traces to unresolved V genes, and the cause of the others is not known. In this sample the table shows around 20,000 clones, about 95% of which occur a single time. Clones ranked in the top ten supply roughly 2% of the sample. Sequenced input: Tregs sorted from PBMCs. Receptor source: a human donor with AIRE deficiency.

The chain carries TRBV9 and TRBJ2-5; D is perhaps TRBD1 (6 bases). Germline V gene sequence: CDR1 SGDLS, CDR2 YYNGEE. The CDR3 length is 15 residues. V lost 4 bases, J lost 4 bases, and 17 bases lay in between. For the CDR3, the DNA is TGTGCCAGCAGCACGATTTCGGGACATGCAGAGACCCAGTACTTC. Translated, it gives CASSTISGHAETQYF.

This sequence joins TRBV6-6 and TRBJ2-7, with 7 bases matching TRBD1. Looked up from germline, CDR1 is MNHNY and CDR2 is SVGAGI (reference sequence). The CDR3 consists of 12 residues. After removal of 8 bases from V and 3 bases from J, the junction contained 4 bases not matched to a gene. The CDR3 sequence is CASGGQIYEQYF. DNA of the CDR3: TGTGCCAGCGGGGGACAGATCTACGAGCAGTACTTC.

The chain uses TRBV5-1 and TRBJ2-7; 7 bases line up with TRBD1. Trimming removed 2 bases from V and 3 bases from J; junction bases left unmatched: 5. The CDR3 consists of 14 residues. Germline loops: CDR1 SGHRS, CDR2 YFSETQ. CDR3 nucleotide sequence: TGCGCCAGCAGCTTAGGGGGCCGGATCTACGAGCAGTACTTC. It encodes CASSLGGRIYEQYF.

The chain joins TRBV6-4 to TRBJ2-1, with D perhaps given as TRBD1 or TRBD2 (5 bases each). There are 14 residues in the CDR3. The V gene lost 5 bases and the J gene lost 5 bases, with 13 bases spanning the gap. The germline gives CDR1 MRHNA, CDR2 SNTAGT. CDR3 residues: CASSPSGTNNEQFF. The CDR3, as DNA: TGTGCCAGCAGTCCCTCCGGGACCAACAATGAGCAGTTCTTC.

In DNA, the CDR3 is TGTGCCAGCAGTTTTAGGCATCCCCCGGGGACCCAGTACTTC. Its translation is CASSFRHPPGTQYF. The V call is TRBV28, the J call TRBJ2-5; D gene unclear. The CDR3 is made up of 14 amino acids. The ends were cut back, 3 bases at V and 7 bases at J, with 15 bases in the middle. The germline gives CDR1 MDHEN, CDR2 SYDVKM.

The V and J genes are TRBV27 and TRBJ1-3, with no clear D. V lost 6 bases, J lost 5 bases, and 11 bases lay in between. CDR1 and CDR2 from the germline V gene are MNHEY and SMNVEV (reference sequence). The CDR3 consists of 13 residues. This CDR3 is CASSGSLRNTIYF. CDR3 sequence (DNA): TGTGCCAGCAGCGGCTCACTAAGAAACACCATATATTTT.

The rearrangement links TRBV4-2 to TRBJ1-1; D not certain. Trimming removed 1 base from V and 0 bases from J, with 15 bases in between. The CDR3 is made up of 17 amino acids. The V gene's germline CDR1 is LGHNA and CDR2 YNFKEQ. The CDR3 coding sequence is TGTGCCAGCAGCCAAGTGATGGGGATCGGAGTGAACACTGAAGCTTTCTTT. Protein: CASSQVMGIGVNTEAFF.

This chain links TRBV29-1 with TRBJ2-7; weak D call: TRBD2 (5 bases). The V gene's germline CDR1 is SQVTM and CDR2 ANQGSEA. Trimming left V 5 bases short and J 1 base short, with 15 bases between. The CDR3 consists of 14 residues. CDR3 coding DNA: TGCAGCGTTATAGAACTAGTACGTTCCTACGAGCAGTACTTC. Amino acid sequence: CSVIELVRSYEQYF.

The rearrangement uses TRBV19 and TRBJ2-3, with 10 bases lining up with TRBD2. V lost 3 bases and J lost 2; bases outside the gene matches: 8. Germline values: CDR1 LNHDA, CDR2 SQIVND (reference sequence). This CDR3 region has 17 residues. Here the CDR3 reads CASSISGGVGATDTQYF. CDR3 sequence (DNA): TGTGCCAGTAGTATCAGCGGGGGGGTAGGCGCCACAGATACGCAGTATTTT.

The V gene is TRBV9, the J gene TRBJ2-7, with D possibly being TRBD1 (6 bases). From germline, CDR1 is SGDLS and CDR2 YYNGEE. The CDR3 is 16 amino acids. Trimming stripped 0 bases from V and 2 bases from J, with 15 bases between. The CDR3 DNA sequence: TGTGCCAGCAGCGTAGGATTTAGACAGGATACCTACGAGCAGTACTTC. This translates into CASSVGFRQDTYEQYF.

This sequence joins TRBV7-9 and TRBJ1-2, with D possibly being TRBD1 (5 bases). V was pared by 1 base and J by 9 bases, with 15 bases between. Germline V CDR1 and CDR2: SEHNR, FQNEAQ (reference sequence). This CDR3 comprises 14 residues. The CDR3 DNA reads TGTGCCAGCAGCTTAGTCTCGGGGCGGTATAGCTACACCTTC. Its translation: CASSLVSGRYSYTF.

The CDR3 bases are TGTGCCTGGGCGGGACAGGGGGCCCTGATAGGCTATGGCTACACCTTC. This gives the protein CAWAGQGALIGYGYTF. The chain carries TRBV30 and TRBJ1-2; TRBD1 agrees at 12 bases. V shed 5 bases, J shed 4 bases, and the junction held 11 bases outside the gene matches. The CDR3 contains 16 residues. Germline lookup yields CDR1 GTSNPN and CDR2 SVGIG (reference sequence).

The V gene is TRBV28, the J gene TRBJ2-4; D remains unclear. V was clipped by 3 bases and J by 1 base, with 19 bases between them. CDR1 and CDR2 (germline): MDHEN, SYDVKM. The length of the CDR3 is 18 residues. The DNA of the CDR3 is TGTGCCAGCAGTTTTCCTTATCTAGAGGAGAGGGCCAAAAACATTCAGTACTTC. Its protein product is CASSFPYLEERAKNIQYF.

J is TRBJ2-7 and V is TRBV7-9, with no clear D. Between the trimmed V and J ends, which lost 5 bases and 5 bases, there was a span of 13 bases. CDR3 length: 13 amino acids. Germline CDR1 is SEHNR and CDR2 is FQNEAQ (reference sequence). CDR3 protein: CASSAISLNEQYF. The CDR3 DNA reads as TGTGCCAGCAGCGCCATATCGTTAAACGAGCAGTACTTC.

The chain links TRBV19 to TRBJ2-2; D tentatively reads TRBD1 or TRBD2 (5 bases each). Trimming left V 11 bases short and J 0 bases short, with 16 bases between. The CDR3 is 15 residues long. The V gene's germline CDR1 is LNHDA and CDR2 SQIVND (reference sequence). CDR3 sequence (DNA): TGTGCCCCGCAGGGACGTAGGGCGAACACCGGGGAGCTGTTTTTT. Its translation is CAPQGRRANTGELFF.

The genes are TRBV7-2 and TRBJ2-1, with a weak D call TRBD1 (6 bases). The CDR3 extends over 14 amino acids. From germline, CDR1 is SGHTA and CDR2 FQGNSA. Trimming left V 8 bases short and J 5 bases short, with 16 bases between. The CDR3 DNA reads as TGTGCCAGCCAAAGGGGGTACGGAAACAATGAGCAGTTCTTC. It specifies CASQRGYGNNEQFF.

CDR3 region: CASSLDLVGYEQYF. Written as DNA, the CDR3 is TGTGCCAGCAGCTTGGACCTAGTAGGCTACGAGCAGTACTTC. The J gene is TRBJ2-7, the V gene TRBV5-6; no firm D call. Germline-derived CDR1 and CDR2 are SGHDT and YYEEEE. The germline V and J ends were trimmed by 0 bases and 3 bases, with 10 bases remaining between them. CDR3 length: 14 amino acids. The whole variable domain, remainder taken from reference TRBV5-6 and TRBJ2-7, is DAGVTQSPTHLIKTRGQQVTLRCSPKSGHDTVSWYQQALGQGPQFIFQYYEEEERQRGNFPDRFSGHQFPNYSSELNVNALLLGDSALYLCASSLDLVGYEQYFGPGTRLTVT.

J is TRBJ2-2 and V is TRBV19; D gene ambiguous. The CDR3 has 13 residues. Trimming left V 3 bases short and J 1 base short, with 3 bases between. Germline CDR1 and CDR2: LNHDA and SQIVND (reference sequence). The CDR3, as DNA: TGTGCCAGTAGTATCCAGAACACCGGGGAGCTGTTTTTT. It codes for CASSIQNTGELFF.

The chain joins TRBV5-4 to TRBJ2-5; D unresolved. V was clipped by 2 bases and J by 2 bases, with 7 bases between them. Germline V gene data show CDR1 as SGHNT and CDR2 as YYREEE (reference sequence). The CDR3 sequence is 13 residues long. The CDR3 DNA reads as TGTGCCAGCAGCTTTGCAGTACAAGAGACCCAGTACTTC. This encodes CASSFAVQETQYF.